The source of this T cell receptor beta chain is a study of shared clonotypes between healthy human individuals. In the case of this clone: Antigen unknown.

Produced via immunoSEQ multiplex PCR; TCRdb's table is partial and in-frame only. The sample has some 2.1 million clones, roughly 93% seen once; the top ten hold around 1.8%. Germline loops: CDR1 MDHEN, CDR2 SYDVKM. This CDR3 spans 14 amino acids. V lost 4 bases, J lost 2 bases, and 6 bases lay in between. Study-wide points: A few donors shared about 5% of their naive CD4 clonotypes. Deeper or shallower sequencing was expected to change how clonotypes are shared among donors.

Naive CD8 cells, CD45RO-negative and positively selected for CCR7, excluded terminally differentiated effector memory CD45RA+ cells. All donors were healthy HIV-negative adults lacking recent acute infections or vaccinations. Caucasian adults residing in Nashville, Tennessee made up all the donors. The sample comprised naive CD8+ T cells from PBMCs. The chain employs TRBV28 and TRBJ2-6; D gene ambiguous. The sequence derives from a man aged 18 to 29 in good health. Some clones in this sample may be carry-over from other donors' samples. The CDR3 DNA follows: TGTGCCAGCAGTTCAGTACCTGGGGCCAACGTCCTGACTTTC. It yields the protein CASSSVPGANVLTF.